What follows are 23 T cell receptor beta chains derived from one specimen sequenced in a study of molecular identifiers for immune sequencing clone quantification. Via MiXCR, TCRdb re-called the PCR reads, giving one row per CDR3 protein. This table holds 63,000 or so distinct CDR3 sequences, about a sixth found once. The sequencing input was naive CD8+ T cells from blood, with Jurkat cell RNA spiked in. Subset given: FACS-sorted CD8+CD4-CCR7+CD45RA+ naive T cells. These receptors all come from a human donor in good health. Some libraries in this study had Jurkat cell RNA spiked in.

This clonotype showed up many times. The chain employs TRBV11-2 and TRBJ1-1; tentatively, D is TRBD1 (5 bases). V was trimmed by 5 bases and J by 1 base, leaving 17 bases between them. The CDR3 has 16 residues. Germline V gene data show CDR1 as SGHAT and CDR2 as FQNNGV. CDR3 DNA: TGTGCCAGCAGCCCCAAAGTGGGGGGGAAGAACACTGAAGCTTTCTTT. Amino acids: CASSPKVGGKNTEAFF.

This clonotype was seen ten or more times. The chain is built from TRBV19 and TRBJ2-7, with TRBD2 matching over 7 bases. The germline V gene has CDR1 LNHDA and CDR2 SQIVND (reference sequence). The CDR3 runs 15 residues. Trimming cost V 3 bases and J 5 bases; bases outside gene matches: 10. CDR3 nucleotides: TGTGCCAGTAGTATGTCCGGGACTATATCTAACGAGCAGTACTTC. It encodes CASSMSGTISNEQYF.

This chain joins TRBV4-1 and TRBJ2-1; D call uncertain. V was trimmed by 3 bases and J by 0 bases, leaving 6 bases between them. The germline V gene encodes CDR1 MGHRA and CDR2 YSYEKL. The CDR3 is 14 residues long. The CDR3 loop reads CASSHPPSYNEQFF. The DNA for the CDR3 is TGCGCCAGCAGCCACCCCCCCTCCTACAATGAGCAGTTCTTC.

Many counts were recorded for this clonotype. V usage is TRBV19 and J usage is TRBJ2-2, with D perhaps TRBD2 (5 bases). Trimming shortened V by 7 bases and J by 6 bases, and 9 bases separated the two germline ends. There are 12 residues in the CDR3. Per germline, CDR1 LNHDA and CDR2 SQIVND (reference sequence). CDR3 in DNA: TGTGCCAGTACCAAGGAGGCCGGGGAGCTGTTTTTT. This sequence encodes CASTKEAGELFF.

There are many counts of this clonotype. V and J are TRBV27 and TRBJ1-2, with 8 nucleotides matching TRBD1. Trimming at V came to 5 bases and at J to 4 bases, leaving 9 bases not matched to a gene. The CDR3 contains 15 residues. CDR1 and CDR2 (germline): MNHEY, SMNVEV (reference sequence). The CDR3: CASSPGQGTIYGYTF. The CDR3 region has the DNA TGTGCCAGCAGTCCAGGACAGGGCACGATCTATGGCTACACCTTC.

This clonotype was counted at least ten times. The rearrangement joins TRBV2 to TRBJ2-2; tentatively, D is TRBD1 (5 bases). The CDR3 runs to 19 residues. Trimming took 0 bases from V and 0 from J, leaving 17 bases between them. Germline loops: CDR1 SNHLY, CDR2 FYNNEI. CDR3 amino acids: CASSEAGDRSRANTGELFF. CDR3 in DNA: TGTGCCAGCAGTGAAGCGGGCGACAGAAGCCGTGCGAACACCGGGGAGCTGTTTTTT.

This clonotype was recorded at least ten times. This chain uses TRBV24-1 with TRBJ1-1, with D hard to call. Germline values: CDR1 KGHDR, CDR2 SFDVKD. CDR3 size: 12 residues. Trimming pared 3 bases from V and 11 bases from J, leaving 12 bases between. The CDR3 protein is CATSDMSGRAFF. CDR3 in DNA: TGTGCCACCAGTGATATGTCGGGCAGGGCTTTCTTT.

The table lists this clonotype with many counts. The J gene is TRBJ2-6, the V gene TRBV4-3; D ambiguous. Germline CDR1 is LGHNA and CDR2 is YSLEER. The V and J ends lost 5 bases and 0 bases respectively, with 5 bases between them. The CDR3 runs 14 residues. CDR3 residues: CASSDFSGANVLTF. Written as DNA, the CDR3 is TGCGCCAGCAGCGATTTCTCTGGGGCCAACGTCCTGACTTTC.

About this clonotype itself: This may come from a read error, since a much larger clone is one base off. The V gene is TRBV27, the J gene TRBJ2-2, with no clear D. Germline lookup yields CDR1 MNHEY and CDR2 SMNVEV (reference sequence). The CDR3 runs 12 residues. CDR3 bases: TGTGCCTGCAGTTTATTTACCGGGGAGCTGTTTTTT. It encodes CACSLFTGELFF.

Comments on this clonotype: One base away lies a much larger clone, so this may be a sequencing read error. The chain has TRBV2 and TRBJ2-5; D may be TRBD2 (5 bases). Germline V gene sequence: CDR1 SNHLY, CDR2 FYNNEI. Trimming took 3 bases from V and 7 from J, leaving 6 bases between them. CDR3 size: 11 residues. CDR3 DNA sequence: TGTGCCAGCAGTGAGGAGGCGACCCAGTACTTC. Its translation: CASSEEATQYF.

The chain employs TRBV27 and TRBJ2-6; 7 bases align to TRBD2. CDR3 length equals 16 residues. Germline V gene sequence: CDR1 MNHEY, CDR2 SMNVEV (reference sequence). The V segment lost 6 bases and the J segment 4 bases; nucleotides outside the gene matches: 9. For the CDR3, the DNA is TGTGCCAGCAGGACGCTGGCGGGGGACGGGGCCAACGTCCTGACTTTC. It is translated as CASRTLAGDGANVLTF.

As concerns this clonotype: Being one base from a much bigger clone, this may be a read error. The rearrangement uses TRBV2 and TRBJ2-3; D possibly corresponds to TRBD2 (6 bases). This CDR3 has 15 amino acids. CDR1 is SNHLY and CDR2 is FYNNEI in the germline V gene. The CDR3 spells CASSESGVFPDAQYF. CDR3 bases: TGTGCCAGCAGTGAGTCGGGAGTATTTCCAGATGCGCAGTATTTT.

In the case of this clonotype: A much larger clone lies a single base off, so this may be a read error. A read error is likely, as this CDR3 ends without the conserved phenylalanine or tryptophan. Here the CDR3 DNA reads TGTGCCAGCACCACAAGGGGGGGTAACAATCAGCCCCAGCATCTT. Residues: CASTTRGGNNQPQHL. The genes are TRBV6-1 and TRBJ1-5; tentatively, D is TRBD1 (6 bases). Germline CDR1 and CDR2: MNHNS and SASEGT. Trimming stripped 7 bases from V and 3 bases from J, with 16 bases between. The CDR3 spans 15 residues.

This clonotype was detected ten times or more. In DNA form, the CDR3 reads TGTGCCAGCCGGGGGTCTAGCAATCAGCCCCAGCATTTT. Residues: CASRGSSNQPQHF. The rearrangement joins TRBV2 to TRBJ1-5, with a possible D match to TRBD1 (5 bases). Germline loops: CDR1 SNHLY, CDR2 FYNNEI. The CDR3 sequence is 13 residues long. Trimming removed 8 bases from V and 0 bases from J, with 8 bases in between.

The CDR3 sequence is CASSWQGDEQFF. The CDR3 DNA reads TGTGCCAGCAGTTGGCAGGGTGATGAGCAGTTCTTC. This rearrangement joins TRBV12-3 or TRBV12-4 to TRBJ2-1; weak D call: TRBD1 (5 bases). The ends were cut back, 4 bases at V and 8 bases at J, with 9 bases in the middle. The CDR3 is 12 amino acids.

This clonotype was seen many times. V usage is TRBV27 and J usage is TRBJ1-5, with TRBD1 as a possible D gene (5 bases). The CDR3 is made up of 13 amino acids. The V and J ends lost 6 bases and 6 bases respectively, with 12 bases between them. Germline V gene lookup returns CDR1 MNHEY and CDR2 SMNVEV (reference sequence). The CDR3 is CASSRQGSQPQHF. Here the CDR3 DNA reads TGTGCCAGCAGCAGGCAGGGTAGTCAGCCCCAGCATTTT.

This chain connects TRBV13 to TRBJ1-5; D is perhaps TRBD1 (5 bases). This CDR3 comprises 14 residues. V lost 2 bases and J 1 base, leaving 6 bases between the germline ends. From germline, CDR1 is PRHDT and CDR2 FYEKMQ (reference sequence). This chain's CDR3 is CASSLRGSNQPQHF. DNA for the CDR3: TGTGCCAGCAGCTTACGGGGGAGCAATCAGCCCCAGCATTTT.

Details on this clonotype: A much larger clone lies one base from this, so it may be a read error. The chain uses TRBV6-5 and TRBJ2-2; D remains ambiguous. V was cut by 10 bases and J by 5 bases, with 8 bases left in between. CDR3 length: 11 residues. Germline CDR1 is MNHEY and CDR2 is SVGAGI. This chain's CDR3 is CANTNTGELFF. The DNA for the CDR3 is TGTGCCAACACCAATACCGGGGAGCTGTTTTTT.

This clonotype was observed a handful of times. The chain links TRBV27 to TRBJ2-1; possibly TRBD2 for D (7 bases). CDR1 and CDR2 from the germline V gene are MNHEY and SMNVEV (reference sequence). This CDR3 region has 16 residues. V lost 5 bases, J lost 9 bases, and 23 bases lay in between. The CDR3 protein is CASSVRAGHFYGEQFF. The CDR3, as DNA: TGTGCCAGCAGTGTAAGAGCGGGACATTTTTACGGTGAGCAGTTCTTC.

The chain carries TRBV7-6 and TRBJ2-5; D gene uncertain. This CDR3 is 12 amino acids long. Trimming took off 5 bases at V and 4 bases at J, with 8 bases between the two ends. CDR1 is SGHVS and CDR2 is FNYEAQ in the germline V gene. CDR3: CASSPLAETQYF. In DNA, the CDR3 is TGTGCCAGCAGCCCACTGGCAGAGACCCAGTACTTC.

Details on this clonotype: Since a much larger clone is just one base distant, this may be a read error. This sequence joins TRBV4-2 and TRBJ2-1, with D unresolved. The CDR3 contains 18 residues. Germline assignment: CDR1 LGHNA and CDR2 YNFKEQ. CDR3 sequence: CASSQDVLWTSSYNERFF. CDR3 sequence (DNA): TGTGCCAGCAGCCAAGATGTACTCTGGACGAGCTCCTACAATGAGCGGTTCTTC.

This clonotype was recorded once. A single base separates this from a much larger clone, so it may be a read error. The DNA for the CDR3 is TGTGCCAGCAGCAGGGGCACCGGGGGGCTGTTTTTT. This encodes CASSRGTGGLFF. The chain carries TRBV7-9 and TRBJ2-2; the D gene is possibly TRBD2 (6 bases). Germline lookup yields CDR1 SEHNR and CDR2 FQNEAQ (reference sequence). CDR3 length: 12 amino acids.

This clonotype was recorded at least ten times. The rearrangement links TRBV30 to TRBJ1-5, with D tentatively TRBD1 (5 bases). V was cut by 0 bases and J by 14 bases, with 14 bases left in between. Per the germline V gene, CDR1 is GTSNPN and CDR2 is SVGIG (reference sequence). This CDR3 is built from 12 residues. Here the CDR3 reads CAWSVAGQGEHF. In nucleotides, the CDR3 is TGTGCCTGGAGTGTAGCCGGGCAGGGAGAGCATTTT.